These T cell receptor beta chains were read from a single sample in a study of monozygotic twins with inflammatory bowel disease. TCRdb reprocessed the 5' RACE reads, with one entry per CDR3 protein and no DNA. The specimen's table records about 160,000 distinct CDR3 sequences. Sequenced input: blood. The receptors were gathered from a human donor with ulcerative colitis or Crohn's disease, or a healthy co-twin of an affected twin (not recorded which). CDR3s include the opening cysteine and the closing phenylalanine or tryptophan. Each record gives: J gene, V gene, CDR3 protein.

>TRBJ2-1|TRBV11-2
CARRTSGRGEQFF
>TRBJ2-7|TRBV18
CASSPGATHEQYF
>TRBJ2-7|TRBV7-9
CASSLTPLEHYF
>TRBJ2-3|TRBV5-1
CASSPKPHTAGPDTQYF
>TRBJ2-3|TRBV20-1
CSAWKGLAGGPGDTQYF
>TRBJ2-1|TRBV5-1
CASSNPGTSSYNEQFF
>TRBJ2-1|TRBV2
CASRGEKASRNEQFF
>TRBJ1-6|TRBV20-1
CSASPQAGRSSYNSPLHF
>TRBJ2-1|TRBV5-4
CASTRTSGSNEQFF
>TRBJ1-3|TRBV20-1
CSARDRGPITRNTIYF
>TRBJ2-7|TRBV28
CASSSPRSSYLDEQYF
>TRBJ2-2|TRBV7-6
CASSLGTSGRWTGELFF
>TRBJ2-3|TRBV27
CASSLSLGRTDTQYF
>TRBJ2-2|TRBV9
CASSVVLAGVTGELFF
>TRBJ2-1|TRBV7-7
CASSSTRSSEQFF
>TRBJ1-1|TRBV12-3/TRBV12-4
CASTRQGDTEAFF
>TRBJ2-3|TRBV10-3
CAISDSGRASGDTQYF
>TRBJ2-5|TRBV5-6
CASAFSGTVEETQYF
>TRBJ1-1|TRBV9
CASSTRITEAFF
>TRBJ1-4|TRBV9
CASSVAGAGNEKLFF
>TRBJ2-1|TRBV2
CASSVTRTRGVNEQFF
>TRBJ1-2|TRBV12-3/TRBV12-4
CASSTDRVYGYTF
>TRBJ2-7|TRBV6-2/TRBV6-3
CASSWDGSRYEQYF
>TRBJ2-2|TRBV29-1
CSVDRSTGELFF
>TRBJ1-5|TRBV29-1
CSVQTGVNQPQHF
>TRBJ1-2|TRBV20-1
CSASDSTNYGYTF
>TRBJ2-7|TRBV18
CASSPPTNYEQYF
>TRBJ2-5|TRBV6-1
CASTPGLSFRTQYF
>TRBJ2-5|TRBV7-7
CASSWGPTQETQYF
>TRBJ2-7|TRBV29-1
CSVEQGVTTYEQYF
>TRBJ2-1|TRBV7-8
CASSLAGDSYNEQFF
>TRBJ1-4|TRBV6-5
CASRGDREKLFF
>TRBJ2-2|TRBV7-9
CASSLVSFRRRAGDTGELFF
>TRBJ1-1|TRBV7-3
CASSWTGGDTEAFF
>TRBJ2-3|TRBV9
CASSPDWGAGSTDTQYF
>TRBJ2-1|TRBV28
CASSPRVGGRRLEQFF
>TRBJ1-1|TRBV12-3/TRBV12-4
CASSWGNVNTEAFF
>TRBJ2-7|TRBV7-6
CASSLTRTYEQYF
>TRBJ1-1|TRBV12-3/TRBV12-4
CASSLLRLNTEAFF
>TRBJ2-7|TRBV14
CASSDNRQGRPYEQYF
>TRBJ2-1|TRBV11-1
CASSVGDRVSSRANEQFF
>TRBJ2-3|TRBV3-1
CASSPGLDTQYF
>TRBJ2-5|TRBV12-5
CASGLGLAETQYF
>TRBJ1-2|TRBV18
CASSPAGEGYTF